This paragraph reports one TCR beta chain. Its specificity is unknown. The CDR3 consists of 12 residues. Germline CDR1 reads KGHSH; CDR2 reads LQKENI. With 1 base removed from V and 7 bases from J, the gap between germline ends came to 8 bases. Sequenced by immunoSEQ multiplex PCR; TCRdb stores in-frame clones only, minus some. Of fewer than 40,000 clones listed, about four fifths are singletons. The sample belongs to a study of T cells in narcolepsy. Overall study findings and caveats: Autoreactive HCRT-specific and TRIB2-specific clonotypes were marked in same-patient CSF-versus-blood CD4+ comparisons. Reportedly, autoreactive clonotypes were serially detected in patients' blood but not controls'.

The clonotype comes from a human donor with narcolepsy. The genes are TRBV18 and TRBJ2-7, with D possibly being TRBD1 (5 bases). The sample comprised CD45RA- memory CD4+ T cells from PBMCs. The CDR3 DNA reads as TGTGCCAGCTCACCACAGGGGCGAGAGCAGTACGTC. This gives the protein CASSPQGREQYV.